These T cell receptor beta chains were read from a single sample in a study of blood T cells in healthy people across ages. MiXCR, run by TCRdb on the 5' RACE reads, gives a single entry per CDR3 protein. The sample has 1,300,000 or so distinct CDR3 sequences; around 59% are singletons. Specimen: blood. The receptors here all came from a man between 18 and 35 years old in good health. Each CDR3 is given with its conserved first and last residue. The D gene is left open where the match is weak. A clone size is listed for some rows: how often the clone was seen (once, few, many), or a class if it is expanded.

V,length,D,size,J,CDR3,DNA
TRBV4-2,14,TRBD1,few,TRBJ1-6,CASSTGTGESPLHF,TGTGCCAGCAGCACCGGGACAGGGGAATCACCCCTCCACTTT
TRBV6-5,17,NA,NA,TRBJ2-3,CASSYTGIGGSTDTQYF,TGTGCCAGCAGTTATACGGGAATTGGGGGCTCCACAGATACGCAGTATTTT
TRBV7-2,14,NA,NA,TRBJ2-3,CASSWGPATDTQYF,TGTGCCAGCAGCTGGGGGCCAGCCACAGATACGCAGTATTTT
TRBV7-8,17,TRBD2,NA,TRBJ2-7,CASSLTLAGGLAYEQYF,TGTGCCAGCAGCTTAACATTAGCGGGGGGCCTGGCCTACGAGCAGTACTTC
TRBV27,16,NA,once,TRBJ2-7,CASSLSGGPPGYEQYF,TGTGCCAGCAGTTTATCTGGGGGGCCCCCGGGCTACGAGCAGTACTTC
TRBV20-1,15,TRBD2,NA,TRBJ2-1,CSAYGTSGTYNEQFF,TGCAGTGCCTACGGGACTAGCGGGACCTACAATGAGCAGTTCTTC
TRBV4-1,15,NA,few,TRBJ2-7,CASSLRTEGNYEQYF,TGCGCCAGCAGCCTTCGGACAGAGGGGAACTACGAGCAGTACTTC
TRBV6-2/TRBV6-3,14,TRBD1,NA,TRBJ1-2,CASSPLGTVYGYTF,TGTGCCAGCAGTCCGCTCGGGACAGTCTATGGCTACACCTTC
TRBV7-2,14,TRBD1,few,TRBJ1-6,CASSLAGGGSPLHF,TGTGCCAGCAGCTTAGCAGGGGGCGGTTCACCCCTCCACTTT
TRBV6-2/TRBV6-3,12,NA,NA,TRBJ2-7,CASSFQAPEQYF,TGTGCCAGCAGTTTCCAGGCACCCGAGCAGTACTTC
TRBV14,20,TRBD2,NA,TRBJ2-1,CASSQLPNWLAEGSYNEQFF,TGTGCCAGCAGCCAGCTCCCGAATTGGCTAGCGGAGGGATCCTACAATGAGCAGTTCTTC
TRBV29-1,15,TRBD1,NA,TRBJ2-1,CSVDNRQGEHNEQFF,TGCAGCGTTGATAATCGCCAGGGGGAACACAATGAGCAGTTCTTC
TRBV27,15,NA,NA,TRBJ1-1,CASSLNREGNTEAFF,TGTGCCAGCAGTTTAAACAGGGAGGGGAACACTGAAGCTTTCTTT
TRBV28,13,NA,once,TRBJ2-1,CATGQWDYDEQFF,TGTGCCACGGGACAGTGGGACTACGATGAGCAGTTCTTC
TRBV5-1,15,NA,NA,TRBJ1-2,CASSLGSVGGYGYTF,TGCGCCAGCAGCTTGGGAAGCGTGGGCGGCTATGGCTACACCTTC
TRBV6-2/TRBV6-3,12,NA,NA,TRBJ1-1,CASSPPTYEAFF,TGTGCCAGCAGCCCCCCCACTTATGAAGCTTTCTTT
TRBV7-9,13,NA,few,TRBJ2-2,CASSPEGAGELFF,TGTGCCAGCAGCCCCGAGGGGGCCGGGGAGCTGTTTTTT
TRBV12-3/TRBV12-4,17,TRBD2,NA,TRBJ2-5,CASSSTSGGPPWETQYF,TGTGCCAGCAGCTCGACTAGCGGGGGGCCTCCGTGGGAGACCCAGTACTTC
TRBV6-6,17,NA,NA,TRBJ2-7,CASSTGVAGSLSYEQYF,TGTGCCAGCAGTACTGGGGTGGCGGGTAGCCTCTCCTACGAGCAGTACTTC
TRBV27,15,NA,NA,TRBJ2-1,CASSLLAKSYNEQFF,TGTGCCAGCAGTTTATTAGCGAAATCCTACAATGAGCAGTTCTTC
TRBV28,16,TRBD1,NA,TRBJ1-3,CASSLYGTGLGNTIYF,TGTGCCAGCAGTTTATACGGGACAGGGCTTGGAAACACCATATATTTT
TRBV25-1,16,NA,NA,TRBJ1-1,CASSGSMGTSNTEAFF,TGTGCCAGCAGTGGGTCAATGGGGACGTCGAACACTGAAGCTTTCTTT
TRBV6-1,12,NA,once,TRBJ2-7,CASTAGTSEQYF,TGTGCCAGCACGGCAGGGACGAGCGAGCAGTACTTC
TRBV6-2/TRBV6-3,14,NA,NA,TRBJ2-7,CASSYVTGGSEQYF,TGTGCCAGCAGTTATGTGACGGGGGGCAGCGAGCAGTACTTC
TRBV29-1,12,TRBD1,NA,TRBJ1-2,CSVGQGSNGYTF,TGCAGCGTTGGACAGGGAAGTAATGGCTACACCTTC
TRBV20-1,15,TRBD2,NA,TRBJ2-7,CSARKTSGPSYEQYF,TGCAGTGCTAGGAAGACTAGCGGACCCTCCTACGAGCAGTACTTC